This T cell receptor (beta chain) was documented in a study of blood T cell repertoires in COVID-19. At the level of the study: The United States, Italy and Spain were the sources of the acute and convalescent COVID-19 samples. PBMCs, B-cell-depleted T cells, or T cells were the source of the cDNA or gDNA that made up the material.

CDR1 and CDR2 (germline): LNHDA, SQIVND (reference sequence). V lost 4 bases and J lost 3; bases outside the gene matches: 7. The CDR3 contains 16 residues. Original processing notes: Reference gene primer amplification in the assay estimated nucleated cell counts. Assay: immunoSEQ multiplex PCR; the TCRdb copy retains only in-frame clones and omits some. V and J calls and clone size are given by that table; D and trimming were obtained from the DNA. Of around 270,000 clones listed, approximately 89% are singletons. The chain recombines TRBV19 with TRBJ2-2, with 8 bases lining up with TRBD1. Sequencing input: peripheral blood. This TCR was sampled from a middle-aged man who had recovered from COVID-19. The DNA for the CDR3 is TGTGCCAGTAGTAGCCCTGAGACAGGGGACACCGGGGAGCTGTTTTTT. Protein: CASSSPETGDTGELFF. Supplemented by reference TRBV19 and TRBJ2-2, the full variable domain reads DGGITQSPKYLFRKEGQNVTLSCEQNLNHDAMYWYRQDPGQGLRLIYYSQIVNDFQKGDIAEGYSVSREKKESFPLTVTSAQKNPTAFYLCASSSPETGDTGELFFGEGSRLTVL.